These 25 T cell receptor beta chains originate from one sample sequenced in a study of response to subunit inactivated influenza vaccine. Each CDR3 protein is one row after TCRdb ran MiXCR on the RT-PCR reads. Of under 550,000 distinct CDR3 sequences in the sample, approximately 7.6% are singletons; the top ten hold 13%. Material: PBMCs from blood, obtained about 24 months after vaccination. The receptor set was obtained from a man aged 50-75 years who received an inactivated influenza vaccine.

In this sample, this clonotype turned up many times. CDR3 in amino acids: CASSQVATGNNEQFF. DNA for the CDR3: TGTGCCAGCAGCCAAGTGGCGACAGGGAACAATGAGCAGTTCTTC. The chain has TRBV4-2 and TRBJ2-1; TRBD1 agrees at 7 bases. The CDR3 consists of 15 residues. Germline V gene data show CDR1 as LGHNA and CDR2 as YNFKEQ. Germline trimming cut 1 base from V and 5 bases from J; bases unmatched to any gene: 5.

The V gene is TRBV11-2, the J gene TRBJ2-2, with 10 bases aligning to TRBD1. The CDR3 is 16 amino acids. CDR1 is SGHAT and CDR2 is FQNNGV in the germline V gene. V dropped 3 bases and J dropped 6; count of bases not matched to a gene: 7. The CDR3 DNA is TGTGCCAGCAGCTTTTGGACAGGGGGTGAGGCCGGGGAGCTGTTTTTT. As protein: CASSFWTGGEAGELFF.

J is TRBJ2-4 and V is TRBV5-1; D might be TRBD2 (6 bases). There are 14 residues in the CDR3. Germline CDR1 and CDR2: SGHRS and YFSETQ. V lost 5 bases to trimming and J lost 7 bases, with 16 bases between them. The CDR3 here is CASRLATPGNIQYF. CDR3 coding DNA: TGCGCCAGCAGACTAGCAACCCCTGGGAACATTCAGTACTTC.

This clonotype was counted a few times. CDR3 in DNA: TGTGCCAGCAGTACCGACAGGGGCTATGGCTACACCTTC. Translating it yields CASSTDRGYGYTF. V usage is TRBV12-3 or TRBV12-4 and J usage is TRBJ1-2, with TRBD1 matching 8 bases. The CDR3 runs to 13 residues. J gave up 4 bases and V 5 bases, and 3 bases lay outside the gene matches.

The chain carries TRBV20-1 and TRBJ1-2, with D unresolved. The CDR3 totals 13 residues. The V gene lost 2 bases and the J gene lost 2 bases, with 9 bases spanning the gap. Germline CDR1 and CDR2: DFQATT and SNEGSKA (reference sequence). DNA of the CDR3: TGCAGTGCTAGATCCCAGATGAACTATGGCTACACCTTC. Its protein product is CSARSQMNYGYTF.

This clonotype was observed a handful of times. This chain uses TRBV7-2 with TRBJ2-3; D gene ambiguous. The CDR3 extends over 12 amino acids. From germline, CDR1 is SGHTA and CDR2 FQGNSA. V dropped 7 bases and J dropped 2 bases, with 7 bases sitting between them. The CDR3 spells CASNMNTDTQYF. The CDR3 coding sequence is TGTGCCAGCAACATGAACACAGATACGCAGTATTTT.

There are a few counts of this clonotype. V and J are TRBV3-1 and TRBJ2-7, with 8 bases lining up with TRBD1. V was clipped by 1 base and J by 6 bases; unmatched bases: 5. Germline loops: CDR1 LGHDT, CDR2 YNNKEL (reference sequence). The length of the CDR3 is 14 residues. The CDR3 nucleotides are TGTGCCAGCAGCCAAGGACAGGGGATGTCCGAGCAGTACTTC. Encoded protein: CASSQGQGMSEQYF.

The CDR3 nucleotides read TGTGCCATCAGTGAGTTTCGGGGGAAGGATGGCTACACCTTC. Its protein is CAISEFRGKDGYTF. V usage is TRBV10-3 and J usage is TRBJ1-2; tentative D call: TRBD1 (5 bases). V lost 1 base and J lost 6, with 12 bases in between. The CDR3 consists of 14 residues. Germline CDR1 reads ENHRY; CDR2 reads SYGVKD.

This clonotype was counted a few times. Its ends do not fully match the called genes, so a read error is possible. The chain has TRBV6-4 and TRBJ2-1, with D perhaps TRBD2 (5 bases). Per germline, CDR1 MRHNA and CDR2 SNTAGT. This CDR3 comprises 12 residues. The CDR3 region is CASSDSPSSTDF. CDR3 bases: TGTGCCAGCAGTGACTCGCCTAGCTCTACCGACTTC.

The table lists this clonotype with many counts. Here the CDR3 reads CASSEEASNNEQFF. CDR3 nucleotides: TGTGCCAGCAGTGAGGAAGCATCGAACAATGAGCAGTTCTTC. The V call is TRBV2, the J call TRBJ2-1; D call uncertain. This CDR3 spans 14 amino acids. Deletions cut 3 bases from V and 5 bases from J, with 11 bases between. CDR1 SNHLY and CDR2 FYNNEI come from the germline V gene.

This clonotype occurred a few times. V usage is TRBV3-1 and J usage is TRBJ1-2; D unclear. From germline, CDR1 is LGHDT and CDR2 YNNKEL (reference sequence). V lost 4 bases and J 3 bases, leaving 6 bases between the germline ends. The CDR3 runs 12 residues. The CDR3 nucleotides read TGTGCCAGCAGCCCGGGATACTATGGCTACACCTTC. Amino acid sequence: CASSPGYYGYTF.

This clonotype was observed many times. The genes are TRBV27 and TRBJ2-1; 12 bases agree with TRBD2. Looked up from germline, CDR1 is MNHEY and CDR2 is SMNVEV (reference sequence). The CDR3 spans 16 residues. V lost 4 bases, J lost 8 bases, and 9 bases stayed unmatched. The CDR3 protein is CASSSLGLAGFDEQFF. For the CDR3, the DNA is TGTGCCAGCAGTTCCCTCGGACTAGCGGGATTCGATGAGCAGTTCTTC.

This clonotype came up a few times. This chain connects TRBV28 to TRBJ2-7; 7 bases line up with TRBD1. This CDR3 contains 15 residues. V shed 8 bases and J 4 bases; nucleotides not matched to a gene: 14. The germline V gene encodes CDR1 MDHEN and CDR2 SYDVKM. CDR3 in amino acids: CASSSILRQGYEQYF. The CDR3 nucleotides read TGTGCCAGCTCTTCTATCTTGAGACAGGGATACGAGCAGTACTTC.

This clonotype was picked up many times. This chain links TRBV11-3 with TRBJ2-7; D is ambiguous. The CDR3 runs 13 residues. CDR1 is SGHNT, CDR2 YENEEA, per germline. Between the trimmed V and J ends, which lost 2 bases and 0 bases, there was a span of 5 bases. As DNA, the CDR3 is TGTGCCAGCAGCTTAAGCTTCTCCTACGAGCAGTACTTC. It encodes CASSLSFSYEQYF.

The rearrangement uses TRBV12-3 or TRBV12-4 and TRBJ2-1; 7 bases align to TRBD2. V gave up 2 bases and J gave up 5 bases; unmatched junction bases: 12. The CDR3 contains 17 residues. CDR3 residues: CASSLRLWGGSDNEQFF. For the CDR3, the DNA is TGTGCCAGCAGTTTAAGGTTGTGGGGGGGGTCAGACAATGAGCAGTTCTTC.

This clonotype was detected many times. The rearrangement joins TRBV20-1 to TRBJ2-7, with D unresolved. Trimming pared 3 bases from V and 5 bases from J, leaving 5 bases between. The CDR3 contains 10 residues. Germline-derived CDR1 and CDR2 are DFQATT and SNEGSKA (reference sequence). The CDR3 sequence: CSARSDEQYF. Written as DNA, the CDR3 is TGCAGTGCTAGGTCCGACGAGCAGTACTTC.

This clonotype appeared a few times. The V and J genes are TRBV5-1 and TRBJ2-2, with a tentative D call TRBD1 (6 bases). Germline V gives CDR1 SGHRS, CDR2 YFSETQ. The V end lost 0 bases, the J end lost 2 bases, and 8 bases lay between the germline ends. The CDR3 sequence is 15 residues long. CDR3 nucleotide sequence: TGCGCCAGCAGCTTGGGGGACATAAACACCGGGGAGCTGTTTTTT. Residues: CASSLGDINTGELFF.

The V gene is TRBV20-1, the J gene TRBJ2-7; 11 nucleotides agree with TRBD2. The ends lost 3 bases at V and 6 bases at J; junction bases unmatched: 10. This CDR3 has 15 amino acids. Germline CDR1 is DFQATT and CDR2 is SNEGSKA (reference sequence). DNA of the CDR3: TGCAGTGCTAGTTATTTGGGACTAGCGGCTGGCGAGCAGTACTTC. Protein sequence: CSASYLGLAAGEQYF.

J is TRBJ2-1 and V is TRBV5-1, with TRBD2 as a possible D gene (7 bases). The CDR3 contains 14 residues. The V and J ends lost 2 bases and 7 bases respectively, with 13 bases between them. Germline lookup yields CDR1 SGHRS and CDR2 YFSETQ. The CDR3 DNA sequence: TGCGCCAGCAGCTTACACGGGGGGCGAAATGAGCAGTTCTTC. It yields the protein CASSLHGGRNEQFF.

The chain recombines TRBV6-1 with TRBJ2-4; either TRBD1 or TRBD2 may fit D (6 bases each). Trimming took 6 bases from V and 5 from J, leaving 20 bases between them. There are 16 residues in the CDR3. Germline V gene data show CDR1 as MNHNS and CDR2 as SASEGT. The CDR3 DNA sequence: TGTGCCAGCAGGCCTCCTCAGGGGCGGGGAGAAAACATTCAGTACTTC. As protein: CASRPPQGRGENIQYF.

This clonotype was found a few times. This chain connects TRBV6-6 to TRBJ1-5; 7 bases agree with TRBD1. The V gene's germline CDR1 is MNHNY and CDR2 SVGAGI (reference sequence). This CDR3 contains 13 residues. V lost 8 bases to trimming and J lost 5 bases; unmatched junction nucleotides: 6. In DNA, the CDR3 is TGTGCCAGCGGAAACAGGGGTGATCAGCCCCAGCATTTT. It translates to CASGNRGDQPQHF.

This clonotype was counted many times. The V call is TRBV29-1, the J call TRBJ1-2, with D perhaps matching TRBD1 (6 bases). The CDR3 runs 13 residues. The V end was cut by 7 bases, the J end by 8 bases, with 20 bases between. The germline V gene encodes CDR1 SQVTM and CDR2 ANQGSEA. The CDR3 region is CSASPEGGDGYTF. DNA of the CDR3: TGCAGCGCCTCCCCGGAGGGGGGAGACGGCTACACCTTC.

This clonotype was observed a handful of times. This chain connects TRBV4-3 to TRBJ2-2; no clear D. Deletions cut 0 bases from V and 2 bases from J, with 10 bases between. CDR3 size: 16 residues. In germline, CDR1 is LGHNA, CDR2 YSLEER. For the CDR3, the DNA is TGCGCCAGCAGCCAAGATAGGGCCGATAACACCGGGGAGCTGTTTTTT. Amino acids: CASSQDRADNTGELFF.

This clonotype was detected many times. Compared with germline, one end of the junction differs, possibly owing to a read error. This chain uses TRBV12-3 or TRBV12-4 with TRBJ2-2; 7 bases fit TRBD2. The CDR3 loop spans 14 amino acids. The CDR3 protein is CASRKLANTGELFF. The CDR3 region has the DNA TGTGCCAGCAGAAAACTAGCGAATACCGGGGAGCTGTTTTTT.

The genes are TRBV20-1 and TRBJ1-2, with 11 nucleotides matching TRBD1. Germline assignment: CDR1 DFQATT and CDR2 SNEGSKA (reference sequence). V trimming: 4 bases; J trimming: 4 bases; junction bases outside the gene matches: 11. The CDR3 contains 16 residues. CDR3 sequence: CSATPGQGAAFYGYTF. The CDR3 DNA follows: TGCAGTGCTACCCCCGGACAGGGGGCCGCCTTCTATGGCTACACCTTC.